The 19 T cell receptor beta chains reported below all come from one sample, sequenced in a study of OX40 agonist ivuxolimab in advanced cancers. Libraries were prepared through the immunoSEQ multiplex PCR assay. Drawn from immuneACCESS, this table holds only the in-frame rearrangements with V and J called that TCRdb kept. Clones are partly lost; checked studies trace under half to an unresolved V gene and leave the rest unexplained. This sample holds under 75,000 clones; 91% were observed only once. Roughly 15% of the sample comes from the top ten. This specimen was CD4+ or CD8+ T cells sorted from blood, taken in a trial of the OX40 agonist ivuxolimab. The receptors originated from an adult with an advanced solid tumor such as melanoma, head and neck, liver or kidney cancer.

The chain combines TRBV27 with TRBJ2-5; D is unresolved. The CDR3 sequence is 12 residues long. Trimming removed 7 bases at V and 5 bases at J, with 11 bases between. Per the germline V gene, CDR1 is MNHEY and CDR2 is SMNVEV (reference sequence). The CDR3 here is CASTNEGETQYF. CDR3 bases: TGTGCCAGCACCAACGAAGGGGAGACCCAGTACTTC.

This sequence joins TRBV6-5 and TRBJ1-1; D not certain. This CDR3 region has 15 residues. Germline-derived CDR1 and CDR2 are MNHEY and SVGAGI. V was shortened by 0 bases and J by 2 bases, with 10 bases between the two germline ends. This CDR3 reads CASSYSIAGNTEAFF. The CDR3 bases are TGTGCCAGCAGTTACTCGATCGCAGGAAACACTGAAGCTTTCTTT.

V usage is TRBV19 and J usage is TRBJ2-3; D is possibly TRBD1 (6 bases). The CDR3 is 15 residues long. The germline gives CDR1 LNHDA, CDR2 SQIVND (reference sequence). With 5 bases removed from V and 0 bases from J, the gap between germline ends came to 12 bases. The DNA of the CDR3 is TGTGCCAGTAGTCCCCGGGACACCAGCACAGATACGCAGTATTTT. Protein sequence: CASSPRDTSTDTQYF.

The rearrangement uses TRBV18 and TRBJ2-5; D gene unclear. The CDR3 totals 11 residues. Trimming stripped 4 bases from V and 3 bases from J, with 3 bases between. Germline assignment: CDR1 KGHSH and CDR2 LQKENI. The CDR3 bases are TGTGCCAGCTCACGCGAAGAGACCCAGTACTTC. Amino acids: CASSREETQYF.

This chain connects TRBV29-1 to TRBJ2-1; 7 bases fit TRBD2. V lost 2 bases and J lost 10; bases outside the gene matches: 8. The CDR3 contains 13 residues. Germline V gene lookup returns CDR1 SQVTM and CDR2 ANQGSEA. DNA for the CDR3: TGCAGCGTTGAATTGGGGCTAGCGGAAGAGCAGTTCTTC. This codes for CSVELGLAEEQFF.

The chain links TRBV6-5 to TRBJ2-2; 8 bases are shared with TRBD1. The CDR3 covers 15 residues. With V trimmed by 2 bases and J by 4 bases, 3 bases remained unmatched. Germline values: CDR1 MNHEY, CDR2 SVGAGI. The CDR3 DNA sequence: TGTGCCAGCAGTTACGAGACAGGGGCCACCGGGGAGCTGTTTTTT. Its protein product is CASSYETGATGELFF.

This chain joins TRBV7-9 and TRBJ2-2, with a tentative D call TRBD1 (6 bases). The germline gives CDR1 SEHNR, CDR2 FQNEAQ (reference sequence). The CDR3 spans 14 residues. The ends were cut back, 7 bases at V and 5 bases at J, with 14 bases in the middle. The CDR3 DNA sequence: TGTGCCAGCAACCCTTTTACAGGGACCGGGGAGCTGTTTTTT. Its protein product is CASNPFTGTGELFF.

This chain uses TRBV5-8 with TRBJ2-3; TRBD2 matches at 8 bases. Germline CDR1 reads SGHTS; CDR2 reads YDEGEE. This CDR3 region has 15 residues. The trim removed 3 bases at V and 0 bases at J, leaving 3 bases unmatched. This CDR3 is CASSSAGVSTDTQYF. The CDR3 region has the DNA TGTGCCAGCAGCTCAGCGGGAGTCAGCACAGATACGCAGTATTTT.

The rearrangement joins TRBV7-9 to TRBJ2-5; TRBD2 is a possible D gene (5 bases). CDR1 and CDR2 from the germline V gene are SEHNR and FQNEAQ (reference sequence). Trimming shortened V by 5 bases and J by 6 bases, and 7 bases separated the two germline ends. This CDR3 is built from 11 residues. CDR3 DNA: TGTGCCAGCAGCCCGGGGAAGACCCAGTACTTC. It specifies CASSPGKTQYF. Variable domain in full (rest from reference TRBV7-9 and TRBJ2-5): DTGVSQNPRHKITKRGQNVTFRCDPISEHNRLYWYRQTLGQGPEFLTYFQNEAQLEKSRLLSDRFSAERPKGSFSTLEIQRTEQGDSAMYLCASSPGKTQYFGPGTRLLVL.

The chain uses TRBV25-1 and TRBJ2-3, with 10 bases lining up with TRBD2. Germline lookup yields CDR1 MGHDK and CDR2 SYGVNS. V was clipped by 6 bases and J by 1 base; unmatched bases: 7. This CDR3 has 16 amino acids. The DNA for the CDR3 is TGTGCCAGCAGGGGACTCGGGACTAGCGGCACAGATACGCAGTATTTT. Translation: CASRGLGTSGTDTQYF.

J is TRBJ1-4 and V is TRBV19; D is ambiguous. This CDR3 has 15 residues. Per the germline V gene, CDR1 is LNHDA and CDR2 is SQIVND (reference sequence). Trimming stripped 0 bases from V and 5 bases from J, with 10 bases between. The CDR3 coding sequence is TGTGCCAGTAGTATAGATGCCGGACCGAATGAAAAACTGTTTTTT. Amino acids: CASSIDAGPNEKLFF.

The rearrangement links TRBV27 to TRBJ2-7; 9 nucleotides agree with TRBD1. The V and J ends lost 4 bases and 1 base, in that order; junction bases with no gene match: 5. Germline V CDR1 and CDR2: MNHEY, SMNVEV (reference sequence). The CDR3 sequence is 15 residues long. CDR3 in amino acids: CASSSPGQGSYEQYF. Written as DNA, the CDR3 is TGTGCCAGCAGTTCGCCGGGACAGGGTTCCTACGAGCAGTACTTC.

The chain has TRBV7-9 and TRBJ2-3; D is undetermined. The germline V and J ends were trimmed by 5 bases and 0 bases, with 6 bases remaining between them. From germline, CDR1 is SEHNR and CDR2 FQNEAQ (reference sequence). The CDR3 is 13 amino acids. In nucleotides, the CDR3 is TGTGCCAGCAGCACTTCTAGCACAGATACGCAGTATTTT. Encoded protein: CASSTSSTDTQYF.

This clone came up once. CDR3 bases: TGCAGCGTTCAACTAGCGGACTATTACAATGAGCAGTTCTTC. Translation: CSVQLADYYNEQFF. The V call is TRBV29-1, the J call TRBJ2-1, with 8 bases matching TRBD2. With V trimmed by 5 bases and J by 4 bases, 7 bases remained unmatched. This CDR3 spans 14 amino acids. From germline, CDR1 is SQVTM and CDR2 ANQGSEA.

The V and J genes are TRBV19 and TRBJ2-1; 8 nucleotides align to TRBD2. The junction had 11 bases not matched to a gene; V was cut back by 7 bases and J by 9 bases. Germline values: CDR1 LNHDA, CDR2 SQIVND (reference sequence). The CDR3 sequence is 14 residues long. As DNA, the CDR3 is TGTGCCAGTAAAACAGCGGGAGATAGCAGTGAGCAGTTCTTC. Translation gives CASKTAGDSSEQFF.

This clone was seen once. The CDR3 region is CASSQDRTVGAYEQYF. CDR3 DNA: TGCGCCAGCAGCCAAGATCGGACAGTAGGGGCCTACGAGCAGTACTTC. The rearrangement joins TRBV4-3 to TRBJ2-7, with TRBD1 as a possible D gene (6 bases). Trimming removed 0 bases at V and 2 bases at J, with 14 bases between. The germline CDR1 and CDR2 sequences are LGHNA and YSLEER. This CDR3 region has 16 residues.

This clone was seen just once. The genes are TRBV19 and TRBJ2-2, with 7 bases that match TRBD2. V lost 6 bases, J lost 4 bases, and 11 bases stayed unmatched. From germline, CDR1 is LNHDA and CDR2 SQIVND (reference sequence). The CDR3 is 16 amino acids. This CDR3 reads CASSAGDYIPTGELFF. The CDR3, as DNA: TGTGCCAGTAGCGCGGGAGATTACATACCCACCGGGGAGCTGTTTTTT.

The chain couples TRBV27 to TRBJ1-5; D uncertain. The CDR3 covers 17 residues. Looked up from germline, CDR1 is MNHEY and CDR2 is SMNVEV (reference sequence). V lost 0 bases to trimming and J lost 0 bases, with 12 bases between them. CDR3 sequence: CASSLSGSHYSNQPQHF. In nucleotides, the CDR3 is TGTGCCAGCAGTTTATCGGGCAGCCACTATAGCAATCAGCCCCAGCATTTT.

This clone was found many times. The chain couples TRBV19 to TRBJ1-5, with 10 bases matching TRBD1. The CDR3 loop spans 14 amino acids. With 5 bases clipped from V and 10 bases from J, the junction kept 8 bases outside the gene matches. Germline CDR1 reads LNHDA; CDR2 reads SQIVND (reference sequence). CDR3 sequence reads: CASSPGTGVEPQHF. The CDR3 DNA reads TGTGCCAGTAGTCCCGGGACAGGGGTGGAACCCCAGCATTTT.